This T cell receptor (beta chain) was profiled in a study of CD8+ T cells in alopecia areata. The CDR3 is 12 residues long. In germline, CDR1 is SGHRS, CDR2 YFSETQ. Sequencing used cDNA as its template, made by extracting RNA and reverse transcribing it. Clones were sequenced by immunoSEQ multiplex PCR, and TCRdb holds only the in-frame ones, with some missing. The sample shows roughly 200,000 clones, around 63% of them seen only once. Of note for this clone: A read error may account for a junction end that differs from germline.

The receptor was isolated from a human donor with alopecia areata. Sequencing used CD4+ T cells sorted from blood, obtained at week 0. The chain couples TRBV5-1 to TRBJ2-7, with D tentatively TRBD1 (7 bases). The CDR3 protein is CASSLRSGQEVF. Written as DNA, the CDR3 is TGCGCCAGCAGCTTGCGTAGCGGACAGGAGGTCTTC.